This passage covers 27 T cell receptor beta chains from one sample sequenced in a study of cytomegalovirus exposure and HLA in healthy donors. The data were produced by immunoSEQ multiplex PCR, yet TCRdb's version contains in-frame clones alone and is incomplete. The sample consists of 150,000 to 250,000 clones, 84% of them appearing once. The specimen sequenced was PBMCs. All receptors come from a woman between 25 and 40 years old in good health and CMV-seropositive.

The CDR3 loop reads CASMMDRDGAEAFF. The CDR3 region has the DNA TGCGCCAGCATGATGGACAGGGACGGAGCTGAAGCTTTCTTT. The chain joins TRBV10-2 to TRBJ1-1; 8 bases agree with TRBD1. The CDR3 sequence is 14 residues long. Germline CDR1 WSHSY, CDR2 SAAADI. Unmatched junction bases numbered 10, after V lost 7 bases and J lost 6 bases.

The chain links TRBV4-2 to TRBJ2-1; weak D call: TRBD2 (5 bases). The CDR3 is 17 amino acids. Per germline, CDR1 LGHNA and CDR2 YNFKEQ. The V and J ends lost 0 bases and 0 bases respectively, with 12 bases between them. The CDR3 is CASSQDGGSSSYNEQFF. In nucleotides, the CDR3 is TGTGCCAGCAGCCAAGATGGAGGCTCGAGCTCCTACAATGAGCAGTTCTTC.

The chain employs TRBV5-1 and TRBJ1-2; no reliable D call. V lost 4 bases, J lost 8 bases, and 15 bases lay in between. This CDR3 contains 13 residues. Per the germline V gene, CDR1 is SGHRS and CDR2 is YFSETQ. The CDR3 region is CASSPGFSGGYTF. The CDR3 DNA reads TGCGCCAGCAGCCCGGGGTTCTCGGGGGGCTACACCTTC.

This chain joins TRBV9 and TRBJ1-2, with 9 positions matching TRBD1. The CDR3 has 14 amino acids. The junction had 4 bases not matched to a gene; V was cut back by 3 bases and J by 4 bases. CDR1 is SGDLS, CDR2 YYNGEE, per germline. CDR3 DNA sequence: TGTGCCAGCAGCGCTGGACAGGGGAGCTATGGCTACACCTTC. Translated: CASSAGQGSYGYTF.

The V and J genes are TRBV9 and TRBJ2-1; 7 bases match TRBD2. Germline trimming cut 4 bases from V and 9 bases from J; bases unmatched to any gene: 4. CDR1 is SGDLS, CDR2 YYNGEE, per germline. The CDR3 spans 12 residues. The CDR3 DNA sequence: TGTGCCAGCAGCCCCTGGGGGGGTGAGCAGTTCTTC. Translation gives CASSPWGGEQFF.

This chain uses TRBV18 with TRBJ1-1; D gene unclear. Trimming took off 3 bases at V and 5 bases at J, with 22 bases between the two ends. This CDR3 region has 17 residues. CDR1 and CDR2 from the germline V gene are KGHSH and LQKENI. CDR3 nucleotides: TGTGCCAGCTCACCCCCAGGTTCTCCCAGGACGGGGACTGAAGCTTTCTTT. Protein: CASSPPGSPRTGTEAFF.

V and J are TRBV7-9 and TRBJ2-7; the match to TRBD1 covers 10 bases. After removal of 5 bases from V and 4 bases from J, the junction contained 8 bases not matched to a gene. The CDR3 is 15 residues long. The germline CDR1 and CDR2 sequences are SEHNR and FQNEAQ (reference sequence). CDR3 DNA: TGTGCCAGCAGCGGACGGGACAGGGGAATTTACGAGCAGTACTTC. Amino acids: CASSGRDRGIYEQYF.

The genes are TRBV2 and TRBJ1-2; D is perhaps TRBD1 (6 bases). Germline assignment: CDR1 SNHLY and CDR2 FYNNEI. V gave up 5 bases and J gave up 2 bases, with 12 bases separating them. The CDR3 consists of 14 residues. For the CDR3, the DNA is TGTGCCAGCAGTAGGGAGCAGGGGAACTATGGCTACACCTTC. It codes for CASSREQGNYGYTF.

The CDR3 protein is CASSGDLLAYEQYF. The CDR3 nucleotides read TGTGCCAGCAGTGGGGACTTACTAGCTTACGAGCAGTACTTC. V gene TRBV6-1 combines with J gene TRBJ2-7, with D tentatively TRBD2 (6 bases). CDR1 MNHNS and CDR2 SASEGT come from the germline V gene. V gave up 4 bases and J gave up 4 bases, with 14 bases separating them. The length of the CDR3 is 14 residues.

This clone was seen only a few times. The chain combines TRBV7-9 with TRBJ2-1; 8 nucleotides line up with TRBD1. The CDR3 runs 14 residues. V was pared by 5 bases and J by 7 bases, with 7 bases of the junction left unmatched. Germline V lookup: CDR1 SEHNR, CDR2 FQNEAQ (reference sequence). The DNA of the CDR3 is TGTGCCAGCAGCCAGGGGGCATGGGGGAATGAGCAGTTCTTC. This gives the protein CASSQGAWGNEQFF.

The chain links TRBV9 to TRBJ1-4; 8 positions match TRBD1. Germline V lookup: CDR1 SGDLS, CDR2 YYNGEE. CDR3 length equals 15 residues. V gave up 7 bases and J gave up 0 bases; unmatched junction bases: 5. Here the CDR3 reads CASGPGGTTNEKLFF. Here the CDR3 DNA reads TGTGCCAGCGGTCCAGGGGGCACAACTAATGAAAAACTGTTTTTT.

The J gene is TRBJ2-7, the V gene TRBV5-6; D is possibly TRBD2 (6 bases). Germline V CDR1 and CDR2: SGHDT, YYEEEE. With 4 bases removed from V and 4 bases from J, the gap between germline ends came to 12 bases. The CDR3 runs to 13 residues. The CDR3 loop is CASSSAGRYEQYF. DNA for the CDR3: TGTGCCAGCAGCAGTGCAGGGAGGTACGAGCAGTACTTC.

V is TRBV6-1 and J is TRBJ2-5, with D perhaps TRBD1 (6 bases). V lost 1 base, J lost 1 base, and 7 bases lay in between. Germline values: CDR1 MNHNS, CDR2 SASEGT. The length of the CDR3 is 14 residues. The CDR3 DNA follows: TGTGCCAGCAGTGAAGGGGGGCTCCAAGAGACCCAGTACTTC. The encoded protein is CASSEGGLQETQYF.

The chain joins TRBV7-8 to TRBJ2-7; tentatively, D is TRBD2 (5 bases). The CDR3 covers 12 residues. The germline V gene has CDR1 SGHVS and CDR2 FQNEAQ. V was shortened by 2 bases and J by 4 bases, with 6 bases between the two germline ends. CDR3 DNA: TGTGCCAGCAGCTTACGGGGTTACGAGCAGTACTTC. This encodes CASSLRGYEQYF.

The rearrangement uses TRBV2 and TRBJ2-7; weak D call: TRBD1 (5 bases). This CDR3 comprises 12 residues. Germline CDR1 is SNHLY and CDR2 is FYNNEI. V shed 4 bases and J shed 6 bases, with 10 bases lying between them. The CDR3 region is CASSVVRGEQYF. DNA for the CDR3: TGTGCCAGCAGTGTAGTTAGGGGCGAGCAGTACTTC.

The chain links TRBV2 to TRBJ1-1; a possible D gene is TRBD1 (5 bases). Germline V gene lookup returns CDR1 SNHLY and CDR2 FYNNEI. The V gene lost 5 bases and the J gene lost 1 base, with 11 bases spanning the gap. There are 14 residues in the CDR3. The CDR3: CASSSSDRNTEAFF. The CDR3 DNA is TGTGCCAGCAGTAGCTCCGACAGGAACACTGAAGCTTTCTTT.

V gene TRBV5-1 combines with J gene TRBJ1-4, with D perhaps matching TRBD1 (5 bases). Deletions cut 6 bases from V and 6 bases from J, with 18 bases between. Germline values: CDR1 SGHRS, CDR2 YFSETQ. The CDR3 has 15 residues. In DNA, the CDR3 is TGCGCCAGCAACATAGGAGGGGCCGGGGATGAAAAACTGTTTTTT. It is translated as CASNIGGAGDEKLFF.

The chain carries TRBV29-1 and TRBJ1-2; no firm D call. Per the germline V gene, CDR1 is SQVTM and CDR2 is ANQGSEA. The CDR3 length is 16 residues. V was pared by 6 bases and J by 5 bases, with 25 bases between. The CDR3 DNA reads as TGCAGCGTCCCTGGCCCGAGGTCCCCGGTTTCGTATGGCTACACCTTC. It is translated as CSVPGPRSPVSYGYTF. The whole variable domain, remainder taken from reference TRBV29-1 and TRBJ1-2, is SAVISQKPSRDICQRGTSLTIQCQVDSQVTMMFWYRQQPGQSLTLIATANQGSEATYESGFVIDKFPISRPNLTFSTLTVSNMSPEDSSIYLCSVPGPRSPVSYGYTFGSGTRLTVV.

The chain carries TRBV6-1 and TRBJ1-1, with D unresolved. This CDR3 comprises 12 residues. The V gene's germline CDR1 is MNHNS and CDR2 SASEGT. Trimming pared 11 bases from V and 5 bases from J, leaving 15 bases between. As DNA, the CDR3 is TGTGCCGGAGGCCCCGATTGGACTGAAGCTTTCTTT. Translated: CAGGPDWTEAFF.

The chain couples TRBV7-2 to TRBJ1-4; a possible D gene is TRBD1 (5 bases). V gave up 5 bases and J gave up 6 bases, with 16 bases separating them. The CDR3 covers 15 residues. Germline V gives CDR1 SGHTA, CDR2 FQGNSA. CDR3 sequence (DNA): TGTGCCAGCAGCCCGGACCCCGGGGGGGATGAAAAACTGTTTTTT. As protein: CASSPDPGGDEKLFF.

The chain joins TRBV25-1 to TRBJ1-2; the D is unclear. CDR3 length equals 11 residues. The ends were cut back, 2 bases at V and 7 bases at J, with 5 bases in the middle. CDR1 and CDR2 from the germline V gene are MGHDK and SYGVNS. The DNA for the CDR3 is TGTGCCAGCAGTGAAGGGCTTGGCTACACCTTC. It codes for CASSEGLGYTF.

This chain connects TRBV5-1 to TRBJ2-2; 9 bases line up with TRBD2. The junction had 7 bases not matched to a gene; V was cut back by 4 bases and J by 6 bases. The CDR3 runs 15 residues. Looked up from germline, CDR1 is SGHRS and CDR2 is YFSETQ. The DNA for the CDR3 is TGCGCCAGCAGCAATGTACTAGCGGGTTCCGGGGAGCTGTTTTTT. Its protein product is CASSNVLAGSGELFF.

V gene TRBV27 combines with J gene TRBJ2-3; no definite D call. Trimming left V 0 bases short and J 0 bases short, with 7 bases between. Germline V gene sequence: CDR1 MNHEY, CDR2 SMNVEV (reference sequence). This CDR3 comprises 15 residues. The CDR3 region has the DNA TGTGCCAGCAGTTTATCGTTTAGAAGCACAGATACGCAGTATTTT. This encodes CASSLSFRSTDTQYF.

The chain has TRBV29-1 and TRBJ2-1; D ambiguous. This CDR3 has 11 residues. Germline CDR1 is SQVTM and CDR2 is ANQGSEA. V dropped 7 bases and J dropped 4 bases, with 8 bases sitting between them. CDR3 in DNA: TGCAGCGCTGTCTCGTACAATGAGCAGTTCTTC. Its translation is CSAVSYNEQFF.

The rearrangement joins TRBV6-5 to TRBJ1-2, with D possibly being TRBD1 (6 bases). Trimming shortened V by 0 bases and J by 6 bases, and 11 bases separated the two germline ends. Germline assignment: CDR1 MNHEY and CDR2 SVGAGI. The CDR3 runs to 14 residues. CDR3 amino acids: CASSYSQGFDGYTF. The CDR3 DNA sequence: TGTGCCAGCAGTTACTCACAGGGATTTGATGGCTACACCTTC.

This rearrangement joins TRBV25-1 to TRBJ2-3; TRBD2 matches at 15 bases. The CDR3 is 15 amino acids. The J segment lost 6 bases and the V segment lost 3 bases, leaving 1 base of the junction unmatched. Germline assignment: CDR1 MGHDK and CDR2 SYGVNS. CDR3 amino acids: CASSDGTSGRDTQYF. CDR3 nucleotides: TGTGCCAGCAGTGATGGGACTAGCGGGAGGGATACGCAGTATTTT.

The count of this clone is one. This chain links TRBV11-2 with TRBJ2-5; TRBD1 matches 7 bases. Germline CDR1 SGHAT, CDR2 FQNNGV. Unmatched junction bases numbered 7, after V lost 4 bases and J lost 5 bases. This CDR3 is 14 amino acids long. CDR3 in DNA: TGTGCCAGCAGCTCGAGACAGGGCCTTGAGACCCAGTACTTC. It codes for CASSSRQGLETQYF.